The T cell receptor (beta chain) under discussion was sequenced for a study of blood T cell repertoires in COVID-19. V lost 5 bases, J lost 6 bases, and 13 bases stayed unmatched. The CDR3 spans 17 residues. In germline, CDR1 is PRHDT, CDR2 FYEKMQ (reference sequence). TCRdb's table, derived via immunoSEQ multiplex PCR, lists solely in-frame clones and lacks some. Among approximately 240,000 clones listed, about four fifths were seen once. This clonotype was obtained from a middle-aged man with acute or convalescent COVID-19. The specimen sequenced was peripheral blood. The rearrangement uses TRBV13 and TRBJ2-1, with 10 positions matching TRBD2. CDR3 DNA sequence: TGTGCCAGCAGCCACCCGAGCGAGCGGGAGGGCCGCAATGAGCAGTTCTTC. Translated, it gives CASSHPSEREGRNEQFF.